This T cell receptor beta chain was recorded in a study of blood T cell repertoires in COVID-19. Overall study context: From T cells, B-cell-depleted T cells, or PBMCs came the material, which was cDNA or gDNA.

This CDR3 region has 15 residues. J was trimmed by 6 bases and V by 5 bases; bases with no gene match: 7. From germline, CDR1 is PRHDT and CDR2 FYEKMQ (reference sequence). Clones were sequenced by immunoSEQ multiplex PCR, and TCRdb holds only the in-frame ones, with some missing. The sample holds 150,000 to 200,000 clones, about 86% seen once. The V and J genes are TRBV13 and TRBJ2-1, with TRBD2 matching over 10 bases. This sequence originates from a man between 60 and 75 years old with acute or convalescent COVID-19. Sequenced sample: peripheral blood. CDR3: CASSPSGRGGNEQFF. The CDR3 nucleotides read TGTGCCAGCAGCCCTAGCGGGAGAGGGGGCAATGAGCAGTTCTTC.